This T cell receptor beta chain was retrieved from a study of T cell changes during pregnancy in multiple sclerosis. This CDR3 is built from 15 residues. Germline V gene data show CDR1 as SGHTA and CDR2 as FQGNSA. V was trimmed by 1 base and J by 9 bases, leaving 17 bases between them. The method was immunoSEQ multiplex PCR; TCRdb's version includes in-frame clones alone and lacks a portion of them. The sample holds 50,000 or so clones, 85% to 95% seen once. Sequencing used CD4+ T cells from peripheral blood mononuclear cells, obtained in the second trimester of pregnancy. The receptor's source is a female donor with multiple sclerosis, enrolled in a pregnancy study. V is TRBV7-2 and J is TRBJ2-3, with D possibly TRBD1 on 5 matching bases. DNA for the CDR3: TGTGCCAGCAGCTTAGTTGGGGCGTCCGTGGGAACGCAGTATTTT. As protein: CASSLVGASVGTQYF.